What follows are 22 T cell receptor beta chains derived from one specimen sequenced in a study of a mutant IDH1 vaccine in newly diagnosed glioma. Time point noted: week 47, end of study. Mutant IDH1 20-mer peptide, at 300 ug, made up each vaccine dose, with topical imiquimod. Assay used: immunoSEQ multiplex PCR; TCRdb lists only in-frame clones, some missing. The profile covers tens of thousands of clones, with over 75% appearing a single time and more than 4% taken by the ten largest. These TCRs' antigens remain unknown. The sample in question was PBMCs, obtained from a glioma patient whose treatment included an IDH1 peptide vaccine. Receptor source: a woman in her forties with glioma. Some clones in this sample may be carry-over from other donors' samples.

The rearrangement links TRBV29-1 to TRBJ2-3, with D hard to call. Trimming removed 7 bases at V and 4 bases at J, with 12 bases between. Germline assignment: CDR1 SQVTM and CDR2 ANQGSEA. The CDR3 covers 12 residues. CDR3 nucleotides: TGCAGCGCGAATCTGTTGGCAGATACGCAGTATTTT. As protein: CSANLLADTQYF.

CDR3 nucleotides: TGTGCCATCAGTGAGAAGGGGTTCACAGATACGCAGTATTTT. Translated, it gives CAISEKGFTDTQYF. J is TRBJ2-3 and V is TRBV10-3; a possible D gene is TRBD1 (5 bases). The V gene lost 2 bases and the J gene lost 2 bases, with 8 bases spanning the gap. The V gene's germline CDR1 is ENHRY and CDR2 SYGVKD. CDR3 size: 14 residues.

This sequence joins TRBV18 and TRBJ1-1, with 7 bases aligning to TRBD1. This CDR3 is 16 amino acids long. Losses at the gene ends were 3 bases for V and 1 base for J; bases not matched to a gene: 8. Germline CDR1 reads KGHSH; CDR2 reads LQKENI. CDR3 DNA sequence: TGTGCCAGCTCACCTCTGACAGGGCGGGGGAACACTGAAGCTTTCTTT. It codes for CASSPLTGRGNTEAFF.

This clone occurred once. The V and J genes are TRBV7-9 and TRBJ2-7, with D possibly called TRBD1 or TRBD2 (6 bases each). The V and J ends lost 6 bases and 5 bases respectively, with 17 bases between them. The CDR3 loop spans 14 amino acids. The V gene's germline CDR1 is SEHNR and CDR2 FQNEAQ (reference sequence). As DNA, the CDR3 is TGTGCCAGCAGGGGGCTACAGGGACTCCACGAGCAGTACTTC. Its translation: CASRGLQGLHEQYF. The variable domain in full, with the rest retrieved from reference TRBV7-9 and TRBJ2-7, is DTGVSQNPRHKITKRGQNVTFRCDPISEHNRLYWYRQTLGQGPEFLTYFQNEAQLEKSRLLSDRFSAERPKGSFSTLEIQRTEQGDSAMYLCASRGLQGLHEQYFGPGTRLTVT.

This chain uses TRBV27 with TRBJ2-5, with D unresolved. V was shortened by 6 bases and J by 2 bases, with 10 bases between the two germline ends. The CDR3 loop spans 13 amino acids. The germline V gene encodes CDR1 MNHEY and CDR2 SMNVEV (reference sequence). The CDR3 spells CASSRVVQETQYF. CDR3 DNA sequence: TGTGCCAGCAGCAGAGTGGTGCAAGAGACCCAGTACTTC.

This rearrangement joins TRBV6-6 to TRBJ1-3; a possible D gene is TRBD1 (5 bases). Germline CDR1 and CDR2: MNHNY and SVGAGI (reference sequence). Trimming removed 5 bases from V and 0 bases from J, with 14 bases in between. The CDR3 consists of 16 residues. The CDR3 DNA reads TGTGCCAGCAGTGGTCGGGGGAAAGTCTCTGGAAACACCATATATTTT. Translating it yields CASSGRGKVSGNTIYF.

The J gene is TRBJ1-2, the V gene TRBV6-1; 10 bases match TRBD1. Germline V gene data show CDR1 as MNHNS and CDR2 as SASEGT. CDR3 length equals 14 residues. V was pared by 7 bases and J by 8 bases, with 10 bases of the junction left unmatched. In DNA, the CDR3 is TGTGCCAGCAAGGGACAGGGGAAGGGACGGGGCTACACCTTC. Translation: CASKGQGKGRGYTF.

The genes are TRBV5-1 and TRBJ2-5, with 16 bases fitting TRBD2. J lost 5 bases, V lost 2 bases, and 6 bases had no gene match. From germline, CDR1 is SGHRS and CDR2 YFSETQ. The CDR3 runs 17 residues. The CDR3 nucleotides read TGCGCCAGCAGCTTAGGGACTAGCGGGGGGGCCCAGGAGACCCAGTACTTC. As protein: CASSLGTSGGAQETQYF.

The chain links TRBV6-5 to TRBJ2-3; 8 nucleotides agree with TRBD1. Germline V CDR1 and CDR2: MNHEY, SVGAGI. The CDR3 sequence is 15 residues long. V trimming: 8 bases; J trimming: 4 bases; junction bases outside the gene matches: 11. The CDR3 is CASRMTGARADTQYF. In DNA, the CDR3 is TGTGCCAGCCGCATGACAGGGGCTCGGGCAGATACGCAGTATTTT.

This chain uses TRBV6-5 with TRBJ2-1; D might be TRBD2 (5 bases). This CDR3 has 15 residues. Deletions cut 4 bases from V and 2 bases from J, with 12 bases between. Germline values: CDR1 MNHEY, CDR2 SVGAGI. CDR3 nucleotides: TGTGCCAGCAGTTCCGTAGCGTCTACCTACAATGAGCAGTTCTTC. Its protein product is CASSSVASTYNEQFF.

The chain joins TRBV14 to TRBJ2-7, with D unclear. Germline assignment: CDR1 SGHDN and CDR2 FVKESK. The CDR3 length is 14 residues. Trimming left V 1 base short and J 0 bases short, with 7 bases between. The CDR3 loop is CASSQGLYSYEQYF. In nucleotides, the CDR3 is TGTGCCAGCAGCCAAGGGCTCTACTCCTACGAGCAGTACTTC.

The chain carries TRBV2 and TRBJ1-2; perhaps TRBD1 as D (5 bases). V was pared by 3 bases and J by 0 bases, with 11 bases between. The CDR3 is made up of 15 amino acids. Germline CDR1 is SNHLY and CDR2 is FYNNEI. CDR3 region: CASSESGDPNYGYTF. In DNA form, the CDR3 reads TGTGCCAGCAGTGAGTCGGGGGATCCTAACTATGGCTACACCTTC.

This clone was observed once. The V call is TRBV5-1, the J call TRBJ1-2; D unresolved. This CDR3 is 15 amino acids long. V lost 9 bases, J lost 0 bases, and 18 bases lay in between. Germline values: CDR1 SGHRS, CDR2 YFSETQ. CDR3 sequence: CATRTGFVTNYGYTF. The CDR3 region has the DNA TGCGCCACCCGGACGGGCTTTGTCACTAACTATGGCTACACCTTC. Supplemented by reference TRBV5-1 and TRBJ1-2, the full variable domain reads KAGVTQTPRYLIKTRGQQVTLSCSPISGHRSVSWYQQTPGQGLQFLFEYFSETQRNKGNFPGRFSGRQFSNSRSEMNVSTLELGDSALYLCATRTGFVTNYGYTFGSGTRLTVV.

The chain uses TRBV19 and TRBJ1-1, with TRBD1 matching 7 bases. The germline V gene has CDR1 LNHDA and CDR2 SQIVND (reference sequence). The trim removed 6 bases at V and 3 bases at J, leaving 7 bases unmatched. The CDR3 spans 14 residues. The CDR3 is CASSLPGGDTEAFF. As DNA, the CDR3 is TGTGCCAGTAGCTTGCCAGGGGGGGACACTGAAGCTTTCTTT.

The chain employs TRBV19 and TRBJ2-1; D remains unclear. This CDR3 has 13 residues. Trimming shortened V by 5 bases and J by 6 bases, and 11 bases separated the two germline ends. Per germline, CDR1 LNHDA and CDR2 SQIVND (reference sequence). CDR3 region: CASSSASSNEQFF. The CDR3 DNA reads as TGTGCCAGTAGTTCAGCTAGTTCCAATGAGCAGTTCTTC.

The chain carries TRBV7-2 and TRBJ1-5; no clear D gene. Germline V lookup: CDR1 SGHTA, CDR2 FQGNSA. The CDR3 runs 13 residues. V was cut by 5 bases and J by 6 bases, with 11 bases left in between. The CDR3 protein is CASSTHRGQPQHF. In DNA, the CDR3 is TGTGCCAGCAGCACACACCGGGGTCAGCCCCAGCATTTT.

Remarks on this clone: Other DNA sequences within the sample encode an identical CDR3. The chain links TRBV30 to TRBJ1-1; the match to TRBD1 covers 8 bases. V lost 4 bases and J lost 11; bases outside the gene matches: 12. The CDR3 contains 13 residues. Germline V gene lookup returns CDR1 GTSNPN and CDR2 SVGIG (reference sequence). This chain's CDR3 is CAWNRGQVGEAFF. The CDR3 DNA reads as TGTGCCTGGAACCGGGGACAGGTAGGAGAGGCTTTCTTT.

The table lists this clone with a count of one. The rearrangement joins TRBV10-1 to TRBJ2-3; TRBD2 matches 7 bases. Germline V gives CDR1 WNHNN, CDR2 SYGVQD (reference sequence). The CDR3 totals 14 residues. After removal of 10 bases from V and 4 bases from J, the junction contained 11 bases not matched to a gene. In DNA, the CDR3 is TGCGCCACCCTAGCGGCCCCTAAGGCAGATACGCAGTATTTT. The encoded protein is CATLAAPKADTQYF.

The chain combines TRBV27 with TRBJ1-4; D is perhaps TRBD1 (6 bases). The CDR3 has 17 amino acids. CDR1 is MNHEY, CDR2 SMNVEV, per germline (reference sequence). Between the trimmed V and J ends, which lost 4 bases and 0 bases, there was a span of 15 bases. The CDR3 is CASSSTGRKATNEKLFF. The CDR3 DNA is TGTGCCAGCAGTTCAACAGGGCGGAAGGCAACTAATGAAAAACTGTTTTTT. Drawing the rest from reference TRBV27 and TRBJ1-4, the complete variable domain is EAQVTQNPRYLITVTGKKLTVTCSQNMNHEYMSWYRQDPGLGLRQIYYSMNVEVTDKGDVPEGYKVSRKEKRNFPLILESPSPNQTSLYFCASSSTGRKATNEKLFFGSGTQLSVL.

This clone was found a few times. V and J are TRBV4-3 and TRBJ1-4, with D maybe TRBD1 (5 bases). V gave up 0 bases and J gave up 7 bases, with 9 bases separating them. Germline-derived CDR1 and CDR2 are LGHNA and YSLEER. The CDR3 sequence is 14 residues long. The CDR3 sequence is CASSQEGRAEKLFF. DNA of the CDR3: TGCGCCAGCAGCCAAGAGGGGCGCGCTGAAAAACTGTTTTTT.

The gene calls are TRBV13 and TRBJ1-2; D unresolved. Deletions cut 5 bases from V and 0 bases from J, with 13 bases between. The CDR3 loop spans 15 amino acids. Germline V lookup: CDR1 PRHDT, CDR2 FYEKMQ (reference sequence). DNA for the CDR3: TGTGCCAGCAGCCTGCGGGTAGCGGCTAACTATGGCTACACCTTC. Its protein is CASSLRVAANYGYTF.

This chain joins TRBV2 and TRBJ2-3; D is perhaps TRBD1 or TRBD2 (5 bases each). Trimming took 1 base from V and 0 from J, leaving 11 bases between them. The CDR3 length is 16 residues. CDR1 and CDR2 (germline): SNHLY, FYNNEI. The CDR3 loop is CASSEGGRSSTDTQYF. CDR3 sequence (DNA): TGTGCCAGCAGTGAAGGGGGACGCTCTAGCACAGATACGCAGTATTTT.